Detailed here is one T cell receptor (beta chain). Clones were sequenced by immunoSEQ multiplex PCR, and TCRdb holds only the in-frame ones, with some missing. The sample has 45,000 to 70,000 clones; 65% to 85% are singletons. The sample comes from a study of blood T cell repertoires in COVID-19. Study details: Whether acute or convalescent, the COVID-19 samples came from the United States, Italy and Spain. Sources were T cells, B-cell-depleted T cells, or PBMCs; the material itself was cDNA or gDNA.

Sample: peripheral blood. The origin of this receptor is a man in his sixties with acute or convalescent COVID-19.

The CDR3 protein is CASSQEGTGSQPQHF. Here the CDR3 DNA reads TGCGCCAGCAGCCAAGAGGGGACAGGGAGTCAGCCCCAGCATTTT. The gene calls are TRBV4-1 and TRBJ1-5; TRBD1 aligns across 9 bases. Trimming removed 0 bases from V and 6 bases from J; junction bases left unmatched: 3. This CDR3 region has 15 residues. Germline V lookup: CDR1 MGHRA, CDR2 YSYEKL.